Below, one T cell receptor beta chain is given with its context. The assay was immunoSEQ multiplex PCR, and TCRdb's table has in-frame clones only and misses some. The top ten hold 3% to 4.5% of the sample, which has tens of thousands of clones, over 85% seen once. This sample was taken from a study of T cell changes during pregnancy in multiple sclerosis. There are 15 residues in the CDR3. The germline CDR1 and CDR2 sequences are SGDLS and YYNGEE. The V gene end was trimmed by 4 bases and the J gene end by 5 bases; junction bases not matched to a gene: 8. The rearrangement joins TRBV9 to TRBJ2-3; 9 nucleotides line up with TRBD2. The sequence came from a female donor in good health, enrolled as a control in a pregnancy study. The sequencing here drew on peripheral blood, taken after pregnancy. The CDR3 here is CASSPRAGGRDTQYF. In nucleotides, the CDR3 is TGTGCCAGCAGCCCCCGAGCGGGGGGAAGAGATACGCAGTATTTT.